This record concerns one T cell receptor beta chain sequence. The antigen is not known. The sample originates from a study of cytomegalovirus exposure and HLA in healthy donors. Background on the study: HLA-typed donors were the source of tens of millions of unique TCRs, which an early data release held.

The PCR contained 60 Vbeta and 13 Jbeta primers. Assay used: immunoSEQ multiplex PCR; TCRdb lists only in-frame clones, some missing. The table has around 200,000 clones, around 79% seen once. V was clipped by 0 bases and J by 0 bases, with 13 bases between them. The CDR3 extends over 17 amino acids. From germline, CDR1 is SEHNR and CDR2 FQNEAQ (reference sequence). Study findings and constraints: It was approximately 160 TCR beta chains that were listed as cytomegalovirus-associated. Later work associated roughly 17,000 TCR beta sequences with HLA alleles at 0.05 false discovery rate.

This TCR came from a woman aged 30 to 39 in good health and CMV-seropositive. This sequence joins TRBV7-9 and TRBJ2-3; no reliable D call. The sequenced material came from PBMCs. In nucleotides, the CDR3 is TGTGCCAGCAGCTTAGCGTCTGCGCGGTTTAGCACAGATACGCAGTATTTT. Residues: CASSLASARFSTDTQYF.